This T cell receptor (beta chain) originates from a study of radiotherapy plus CTLA-4 blockade in lung cancer. This clone is a singleton in its sample. Its antigen is undetermined. The junction differs from germline at one of its ends, possibly a read error. Study outcomes and limitations: Clones of tumor-derived TCRs expanded in blood after radiotherapy plus ipilimumab.

CDR3 length: 11 amino acids. CDR1 and CDR2 from the germline V gene are SQVTM and ANQGSEA. The method was immunoSEQ multiplex PCR; TCRdb's version includes in-frame clones alone and lacks a portion of them. The sample includes some 100,000 clones, around four fifths of them seen just once. The specimen comprised peripheral blood, sampled from a patient treated with radiotherapy plus ipilimumab. J is TRBJ2-1 and V is TRBV29-1; 8 positions match TRBD1. This receptor was obtained from a human donor with non-small cell lung cancer that progressed on radiotherapy plus ipilimumab. Written as DNA, the CDR3 is TGCAGCGTACGACAGGGACAGGAGTTGATCTTC. Its translation is CSVRQGQELIF.